The rows below give T cell receptor beta chains drawn from one sample of a study of CD8 T cells in ankylosing spondylitis. TCRdb ran MiXCR on the 5' RACE reads and lists one entry per CDR3 protein. The profile shows about 340,000 distinct CDR3 sequences, approximately 22% of them singletons. The sequenced material came from blood, either unsorted or a sorted T cell fraction (not recorded which). The receptors stem from a male donor with ankylosing spondylitis or in good health (not recorded which). CDR3s leave out the opening cysteine and the closing phenylalanine or tryptophan. The D gene is left open where the match is weak. Clone sizes are given selectively: once, few, many, or a class where the clone is expanded.

CDR3aa: ASSQDPPDGAGGSYNEQF
v_gene: TRBV3-1
abundance: few
d_gene: TRBD1

CDR3aa: ASSSPTGTSGYEQY
v_gene: TRBV28
abundance: few
d_gene: .

CDR3aa: SVVTDYGYT
v_gene: TRBV29-1
abundance: .
d_gene: .

CDR3aa: ASRPLAGGINEQF
v_gene: TRBV12-3/TRBV12-4
abundance: few
d_gene: TRBD2

CDR3aa: ASSPTGTGGHEQY
v_gene: TRBV7-8
abundance: few
d_gene: TRBD1

CDR3aa: SAGTGDTEAF
v_gene: TRBV29-1
abundance: many
d_gene: TRBD1

CDR3aa: ASSYPGPRGDTEAF
v_gene: TRBV6-5
abundance: .
d_gene: .

CDR3aa: ASIGVGQPFYSNQPQH
v_gene: TRBV25-1
abundance: few
d_gene: .

CDR3aa: ASSQPWDLSGNTIY
v_gene: TRBV3-1
abundance: few
d_gene: .

CDR3aa: ASSSPMATTHGEQY
v_gene: TRBV28
abundance: .
d_gene: .

CDR3aa: ASSIRDSGEQY
v_gene: TRBV7-9
abundance: .
d_gene: .

CDR3aa: ASSRRPSSYNEQF
v_gene: TRBV11-2
abundance: .
d_gene: .

CDR3aa: SAVERDREVQPQH
v_gene: TRBV20-1
abundance: .
d_gene: TRBD1

CDR3aa: ASSVWDRAYNEQF
v_gene: TRBV9
abundance: .
d_gene: TRBD1

CDR3aa: SVARGRSYEQY
v_gene: TRBV29-1
abundance: few
d_gene: TRBD1

CDR3aa: ASVSAPRDTSYEQY
v_gene: TRBV7-9
abundance: .
d_gene: .

CDR3aa: ARGSKGCTGELF
v_gene: TRBV19
abundance: .
d_gene: .

CDR3aa: ASSYSRGGPEQY
v_gene: TRBV6-5
abundance: .
d_gene: TRBD2

CDR3aa: SAWGGGGPTGELF
v_gene: TRBV20-1
abundance: once
d_gene: .

CDR3aa: ASSAWDRGPQETQY
v_gene: TRBV7-9
abundance: few
d_gene: TRBD1

CDR3aa: SAQDWVRNNEQF
v_gene: TRBV20-1
abundance: .
d_gene: .

CDR3aa: ASSQASLSYEQY
v_gene: TRBV14
abundance: .
d_gene: .

CDR3aa: ASSDQNTEAF
v_gene: TRBV7-9
abundance: few
d_gene: .

CDR3aa: ASSFRDRGGVNVIQY
v_gene: TRBV28
abundance: few
d_gene: TRBD1

CDR3aa: ASSPGGSTDTQY
v_gene: TRBV12-3/TRBV12-4
abundance: many
d_gene: TRBD2

CDR3aa: SVYTSGGAYNEQF
v_gene: TRBV29-1
abundance: .
d_gene: TRBD2

CDR3aa: ASMERFTDTQY
v_gene: TRBV10-2
abundance: few
d_gene: .

CDR3aa: ASRQGASDEQY
v_gene: TRBV6-1
abundance: few
d_gene: .

CDR3aa: ASSLPTGPPYEQY
v_gene: TRBV12-3/TRBV12-4
abundance: .
d_gene: .

CDR3aa: ASSLGPGGTNTEAF
v_gene: TRBV11-2
abundance: .
d_gene: TRBD1

CDR3aa: SVEQGSRLDEQF
v_gene: TRBV29-1
abundance: .
d_gene: .

CDR3aa: ASKGLHYEQY
v_gene: TRBV27
abundance: few
d_gene: .

CDR3aa: ASSQAVSGTGRNEQF
v_gene: TRBV3-1
abundance: .
d_gene: TRBD1

CDR3aa: SGGGDSNEQF
v_gene: TRBV20-1
abundance: .
d_gene: .

CDR3aa: ASRDRLGTADTQY
v_gene: TRBV12-3/TRBV12-4
abundance: few
d_gene: .

CDR3aa: SVEDGAGGETQY
v_gene: TRBV29-1
abundance: few
d_gene: TRBD1

CDR3aa: SVLRDGANVLT
v_gene: TRBV29-1
abundance: .
d_gene: .

CDR3aa: ATSRPSAREQF
v_gene: TRBV15
abundance: few
d_gene: .

CDR3aa: ASRSDTNTDTQY
v_gene: TRBV12-3/TRBV12-4
abundance: few
d_gene: .

CDR3aa: ASSGFGAQAGNTIY
v_gene: TRBV25-1
abundance: .
d_gene: .

CDR3aa: SVEDPGQGADEQY
v_gene: TRBV29-1
abundance: .
d_gene: TRBD1

CDR3aa: ASSLFLQTVEETQY
v_gene: TRBV7-8
abundance: .
d_gene: .

CDR3aa: SVEGWGSEYEQY
v_gene: TRBV29-1
abundance: many
d_gene: .

CDR3aa: ASSQGANYEQY
v_gene: TRBV3-1
abundance: few
d_gene: .

CDR3aa: ASSGHIVGLTGELF
v_gene: TRBV7-8
abundance: .
d_gene: .

CDR3aa: AISEGGETQNSYNEQF
v_gene: TRBV10-3
abundance: .
d_gene: .

CDR3aa: ASSLVQGYTDTQY
v_gene: TRBV11-2
abundance: .
d_gene: .

CDR3aa: AWSVGQAGSYEQY
v_gene: TRBV30
abundance: .
d_gene: .

CDR3aa: ASRPAPGTGRETQY
v_gene: TRBV12-3/TRBV12-4
abundance: few
d_gene: TRBD1

CDR3aa: ASPRENSYNEQF
v_gene: TRBV2
abundance: .
d_gene: TRBD2

CDR3aa: ASSYSIANEQF
v_gene: TRBV6-5
abundance: .
d_gene: .

CDR3aa: ASSRPGLGVYGYT
v_gene: TRBV5-5
abundance: few
d_gene: .

CDR3aa: ASSSLRTQTDTQY
v_gene: TRBV28
abundance: .
d_gene: .

CDR3aa: SARDLAELSRDTQY
v_gene: TRBV20-1
abundance: .
d_gene: .

CDR3aa: SATLDPNTGELF
v_gene: TRBV29-1
abundance: .
d_gene: .

CDR3aa: ASSLWVRSPLH
v_gene: TRBV12-3/TRBV12-4
abundance: .
d_gene: .

CDR3aa: SATLGNTEAF
v_gene: TRBV29-1
abundance: many
d_gene: .

CDR3aa: ASSYRGTGELF
v_gene: TRBV12-3/TRBV12-4
abundance: many
d_gene: TRBD1

CDR3aa: ASSPGSSGGANEQF
v_gene: TRBV12-3/TRBV12-4
abundance: .
d_gene: TRBD2